This is a list of T cell receptor beta chains from one sample in a study of cytomegalovirus exposure and HLA in healthy donors. Some clones are missing from TCRdb's copy, which holds only in-frame ones; the method was immunoSEQ multiplex PCR. The top ten hold around 10% of the sample, which has about 120,000 clones, about 78% seen once. The source material was PBMCs. All receptors derive from a woman between 40 and 50 years old in good health and CMV-seropositive. CDR3s include the opening cysteine and the closing phenylalanine or tryptophan. D genes are given only for firm matches.

J,V,D,DNA,CDR3
TRBJ1-1,TRBV2,NA,TGTGCCAGCAGTGTGTTAGACTTCTACACTGAAGCTTTCTTT,CASSVLDFYTEAFF
TRBJ1-4,TRBV5-1,NA,TGCGCCAGCAGCTTTGGAGCAACTAATGAAAAACTGTTTTTT,CASSFGATNEKLFF
TRBJ1-2,TRBV28,NA,TGTGCCAGCAGTACCTCGGGGTGGAATGGCTACACCTTC,CASSTSGWNGYTF
TRBJ2-7,TRBV14,TRBD1,TGTGCCAGCAGCCAGGGGACAGGGCGTCACGAGCAGTACTTC,CASSQGTGRHEQYF
TRBJ1-1,TRBV30,NA,TGTGCCTGGTGCCGGGGGGCTGGTGGCACTGAAGCTTTCTTT,CAWCRGAGGTEAFF
TRBJ1-5,TRBV7-9,NA,TGTGCCAGCAGCTCCTCCGCAGGTCGCAATCAGCCCCAGCATTTT,CASSSSAGRNQPQHF
TRBJ1-5,TRBV5-6,TRBD1,TGTGCCAGCAGCTCCCGACAGGGGGATCAGCCCCAGCATTTT,CASSSRQGDQPQHF
TRBJ1-6,TRBV14,TRBD1,TGTGCCAGCAGCCAAGGTTCGGGACAGGGGACACTCTCCTATAATTCACCCCTCCACTTT,CASSQGSGQGTLSYNSPLHF
TRBJ1-4,TRBV4-1,TRBD1,TGCGCCAGCAGCCCCGAAGGGACAGGGGGGGAAAAACTGTTTTTT,CASSPEGTGGEKLFF
TRBJ1-1,TRBV6-4,TRBD1,TGTGCCAGCAGTGACTCCGACAGGGCTACTGAAGCTTTCTTT,CASSDSDRATEAFF
TRBJ2-2,TRBV7-2,TRBD1,TGTGCCAGCAGCTTAAAAGGGACAGGGAACACCGGGGAGCTGTTTTTT,CASSLKGTGNTGELFF
TRBJ1-1,TRBV5-4,TRBD1,TGTGCCAGCGCCGACAGGGGATCGGGGGCTTTCTTT,CASADRGSGAFF
TRBJ1-1,TRBV7-9,TRBD1,TGTGCCAGCAGCCGGGGACAGCTTAACACTGAAGCTTTCTTT,CASSRGQLNTEAFF
TRBJ1-4,TRBV2,TRBD1,TGTGCCAGCAGAATGATACAGGGGGCGGGTGAAAAACTGTTTTTT,CASRMIQGAGEKLFF